This is a list of T cell receptor beta chains from one sample in a study of regulatory T cells. Clones were sequenced by immunoSEQ multiplex PCR, and TCRdb holds only the in-frame ones, with some missing. The table records approximately 3,100 clones, around 95% of them present only once. Sequenced: CD4+ Tregs sorted from blood. These receptors came from a person aged 18 to 35 with CD3G deficiency. Both conserved end residues are part of each CDR3. A D gene is named only where the DNA matches it firmly. Where a row states a size, it is once, few, many or the class of an expanded clone; other rows omit it.

clone size: -; D gene: TRBD2; J gene: TRBJ2-1; V gene: TRBV5-1; CDR3 DNA: TGCGCCAGCAGCTTGGGGACTAGCGGGAGATTCAATGAGCAGTTCTTC; CDR3 protein: CASSLGTSGRFNEQFF
clone size: once; D gene: -; J gene: TRBJ1-5; V gene: TRBV5-1; CDR3 DNA: TGCGCCAGCAGCTTGGGGGGCAGTAGCAATCAGCCCCAGCATTTT; CDR3 protein: CASSLGGSSNQPQHF
clone size: -; D gene: TRBD1; J gene: TRBJ1-2; V gene: TRBV7-9; CDR3 DNA: TGTGCCAGCAGCTCGAGCCGGGACAGGGGCGGCTACACCTTC; CDR3 protein: CASSSSRDRGGYTF
clone size: once; D gene: -; J gene: TRBJ2-1; V gene: TRBV6-1; CDR3 DNA: TGTGCCAGCAGGCGGGTATCCTACAATGAGCAGTTCTTC; CDR3 protein: CASRRVSYNEQFF
clone size: -; D gene: -; J gene: TRBJ1-1; V gene: TRBV28; CDR3 DNA: TGTGCCAGCAGGCCTCCTAAGAACACTGAAGCTTTCTTT; CDR3 protein: CASRPPKNTEAFF
clone size: once; D gene: -; J gene: TRBJ1-1; V gene: TRBV6-1; CDR3 DNA: TGTGCCAGCAGTGGTACGAGGATGAGCACTGAAGCTTTCTTT; CDR3 protein: CASSGTRMSTEAFF
clone size: -; D gene: TRBD2; J gene: TRBJ2-1; V gene: TRBV5-1; CDR3 DNA: TGCGCCAGCAGCCCTGGGGGGACTACATACAATGAGCAGTTCTTC; CDR3 protein: CASSPGGTTYNEQFF
clone size: -; D gene: -; J gene: TRBJ1-4; V gene: TRBV19; CDR3 DNA: TGTGCCAGTAGTACAAGGACACCCACTAATGAAAAACTGTTTTTT; CDR3 protein: CASSTRTPTNEKLFF
clone size: few; D gene: TRBD2; J gene: TRBJ2-1; V gene: TRBV6-1; CDR3 DNA: TGTGCCAGCAGTAGGACTAGCGGGGGAAACAATGAGCAGTTCTTC; CDR3 protein: CASSRTSGGNNEQFF
clone size: -; D gene: -; J gene: TRBJ1-1; V gene: TRBV19; CDR3 DNA: TGTGCCAGTAGTCTTCCGGGAGGCATCACTGAAGCTTTCTTT; CDR3 protein: CASSLPGGITEAFF
clone size: -; D gene: -; J gene: TRBJ1-4; V gene: TRBV18; CDR3 DNA: TGTGCCAGCTCACCATTAGGGGCGGGAAATGAAAAACTGTTTTTT; CDR3 protein: CASSPLGAGNEKLFF
clone size: -; D gene: -; J gene: TRBJ2-1; V gene: TRBV6-1; CDR3 DNA: TGTGCCAGCACCCCCGGGGGCAGCTCCTACAATGAGCAGTTCTTC; CDR3 protein: CASTPGGSSYNEQFF
clone size: -; D gene: TRBD2; J gene: TRBJ2-7; V gene: TRBV28; CDR3 DNA: TGTGCCAGCAGTGCTTTCCGGGAGGGCCGTAACGAGCAGTACTTC; CDR3 protein: CASSAFREGRNEQYF
clone size: -; D gene: -; J gene: TRBJ2-5; V gene: TRBV23-1; CDR3 DNA: TGCGCCAGCAGTTCAGGGAGGCAGGGACAAGAGACCCAGTACTTC; CDR3 protein: CASSSGRQGQETQYF
clone size: -; D gene: -; J gene: TRBJ1-1; V gene: TRBV6-1; CDR3 DNA: TGTGCCAGCAGTGTCCACAGAAATACTGAAGCTTTCTTT; CDR3 protein: CASSVHRNTEAFF
clone size: -; D gene: -; J gene: TRBJ2-2; V gene: TRBV19; CDR3 DNA: TGTGCCAGTAGCTTCGAGCTGAACACCGGGGAGCTGTTTTTT; CDR3 protein: CASSFELNTGELFF
clone size: -; D gene: -; J gene: TRBJ1-2; V gene: TRBV6-1; CDR3 DNA: TGTGCCAGCAGTGGAAACTATGGCTACACCTTC; CDR3 protein: CASSGNYGYTF
clone size: -; D gene: TRBD2; J gene: TRBJ2-5; V gene: TRBV6-1; CDR3 DNA: TGTGCCAGCAGGGCTACGGGAGGCGACGGAAAGACCCAGTACTTC; CDR3 protein: CASRATGGDGKTQYF
clone size: -; D gene: TRBD1; J gene: TRBJ1-4; V gene: TRBV6-6; CDR3 DNA: TGTGCCAGCAGTTCTACAGGGGGCCTAGAAAAACTGTTTTTT; CDR3 protein: CASSSTGGLEKLFF
clone size: -; D gene: -; J gene: TRBJ1-2; V gene: TRBV19; CDR3 DNA: TGTGCCAGTAGTATCCGCCCGGGAAAGACCTATGGCTACACCTTC; CDR3 protein: CASSIRPGKTYGYTF
clone size: -; D gene: -; J gene: TRBJ1-1; V gene: TRBV28; CDR3 DNA: TGTGCCAGCAGTCCCTTTTCTGGGGCAGGTGGGGGGAACACTGAAGCTTTCTTT; CDR3 protein: CASSPFSGAGGGNTEAFF
clone size: -; D gene: TRBD1; J gene: TRBJ2-2; V gene: TRBV12-5; CDR3 DNA: TGTGCTAGTGGTTTGGCCATTCGACAGGGGGAAACCGGGGAGCTGTTTTTT; CDR3 protein: CASGLAIRQGETGELFF
clone size: -; D gene: -; J gene: TRBJ2-3; V gene: TRBV18; CDR3 DNA: TGTGCCAGCTCACCTAGCGGCTACACAGATACGCAGTATTTT; CDR3 protein: CASSPSGYTDTQYF
clone size: -; D gene: -; J gene: TRBJ1-6; V gene: TRBV7-8; CDR3 DNA: TGTGCCAGCAGCTTAGACCGGGGGACTGGCTCACCCCTCCACTTT; CDR3 protein: CASSLDRGTGSPLHF
clone size: -; D gene: TRBD2; J gene: TRBJ2-5; V gene: TRBV4-3; CDR3 DNA: TGCGCCAGCAGCCAAGGGGGGGGGTGCGACGTGCCGGAGACCCAGTACTTC; CDR3 protein: CASSQGGGCDVPETQYF
clone size: -; D gene: TRBD1; J gene: TRBJ2-7; V gene: TRBV28; CDR3 DNA: TGTGCCAGCAGTTTGTCTCAGGGGGCCCACGAGCAGTACTTC; CDR3 protein: CASSLSQGAHEQYF
clone size: -; D gene: -; J gene: TRBJ2-7; V gene: TRBV6-1; CDR3 DNA: TGTGCCAGCAGTTCAACCTACGAGCAGTACTTC; CDR3 protein: CASSSTYEQYF
clone size: -; D gene: -; J gene: TRBJ1-2; V gene: TRBV28; CDR3 DNA: TGTGCCAGCAGTTCACAGACTACCTATGGCTACACCTTC; CDR3 protein: CASSSQTTYGYTF
clone size: -; D gene: -; J gene: TRBJ2-2; V gene: TRBV10-2; CDR3 DNA: TGCGCCAGCAGAAGGCCTGGCACCACCGGGGAGCTGTTTTTT; CDR3 protein: CASRRPGTTGELFF